What follows are 2 T cell receptor beta chains derived from one specimen sequenced in a study of OX40 agonist ivuxolimab in advanced cancers. Generated by immunoSEQ multiplex PCR, the TCRdb table keeps only in-frame clones and is missing some. The data contain some 80,000 clones, roughly nine tenths of them singletons. The material was CD4+ or CD8+ T cells sorted from blood, obtained in a trial of the OX40 agonist ivuxolimab. The receptor set was obtained from an adult with an advanced solid tumor such as melanoma, head and neck, liver or kidney cancer.

The V and J genes are TRBV2 and TRBJ2-1; 7 bases line up with TRBD1. The germline CDR1 and CDR2 sequences are SNHLY and FYNNEI. The CDR3 has 12 amino acids. Unmatched junction bases numbered 7, after V lost 3 bases and J lost 14 bases. For the CDR3, the DNA is TGTGCCAGCAGTGACCCACCTGGACAGGAGTTCTTC. It yields the protein CASSDPPGQEFF.

This clone was observed a handful of times. The chain recombines TRBV4-1 with TRBJ2-2, with D perhaps given as TRBD1 or TRBD2 (5 bases each). Germline assignment: CDR1 MGHRA and CDR2 YSYEKL. V dropped 0 bases and J dropped 6 bases, with 8 bases sitting between them. The CDR3 loop spans 14 amino acids. CDR3 sequence reads: CASSQDRGAGELFF. In DNA form, the CDR3 reads TGCGCCAGCAGCCAAGATCGAGGGGCCGGGGAGCTGTTTTTT.